This T cell receptor (beta chain) was recovered during a study of CD8+ T cells in alopecia areata listed by TCRdb under 2018. About the study as a whole: The treated patients, all with moderate-to-severe alopecia areata, were enrolled in an open-label pilot trial of oral tofacitinib given at 5 to 10 mg twice daily. RNA was extracted with the PAXgene miRNA kit for fixed scalp, the miRNeasy kit for PBMCs, and the RNeasy kit for mouse skin. Clonality in the scalp was compared among normal scalp (n=4), patchy alopecia areata scalp (n=8), and alopecia totalis/universalis scalp (n=8). Patients stayed on tofacitinib for 6 to 18 months and then had 6 months of follow-up off drug so that delayed response and recurrence could be assessed. Biopsies were taken from tofacitinib-treated patients at baseline and at 4 and 24 weeks of treatment, and a later scalp biopsy was taken in several of the tofacitinib-treated patients. TCRbeta CDR3 regions were amplified by immunoSEQ multiplex PCR with 35 Vbeta forward and 13 Jbeta reverse primers. To study T cell clonal expansion in alopecia areata, the researchers applied high-throughput TCRbeta sequencing to both the C3H/HeJ mouse model and human patients. Scalp tissue and sorted CD4+ and CD8+ peripheral blood T cells from patchy and totalis/universalis alopecia areata patients and from healthy controls were covered by human TCRbeta sequencing. The research as a whole found: Compared with mice, TCR sequences shared between patients were less clear, possibly partly because of HLA diversity across the patient population. Compared with normal scalp, lesional scalp had higher clonality and more expanded CD8+ clones, particularly in alopecia totalis/universalis, a pattern that suggests antigenic drive. Resident alphabeta T cells in normal human skin are also sequenced, complicating scalp TCR repertoire analysis, unlike mouse skin dominated by gammadelta T cells.

Concerning this clone: No cognate antigen has been identified for it. Per-base qualities were not stored, and no clone one base away is much larger.

The library came from the immunoSEQ multiplex PCR assay. To provide template for TCR sequencing, every sample had RNA extracted and reverse transcribed into cDNA. First-strand cDNA was synthesized using SuperScript III with a 2:1 mix of oligo-dT and random hexamers. A synthetic immune receptor repertoire was used to assess amplification bias, and residual bias was removed computationally. The paper's data handling went like this. Raw reads were preprocessed to remove errors, and CDR3 was defined by IMGT conventions from the conserved cysteine to phenylalanine. Clonality was calculated as 1 minus Shannon entropy normalized by log2 of the number of productive unique TCRs. CD4 or CD8 identity of scalp clones was inferred by cross-referencing scalp TCRbeta sequences with sorted blood CD4 and CD8 repertoires. Drawn from immuneACCESS, this table holds only the in-frame rearrangements with V and J called that TCRdb kept. Clones are partly lost; checked studies trace under half to an unresolved V gene and leave the rest unexplained. That table supplies the V and J calls and clone size; D and trimming were determined from the DNA. The table for this sample lists around 200,000 clones; over 55% of them were counted only once. 1.5% to 2% of the sample rests with the top ten.

Interpreted using the paper, the time point label stands for: baseline before oral tofacitinib. Lesional scalp punch biopsies and peripheral blood were obtained from alopecia areata patients. PBMCs were isolated by density centrifugation and stained for CD3, CD4 and CD8, after which CD4+ and CD8+ T cells were sorted on a FACSAria. Reading from cysteine to phenylalanine, the CDR3 counts 15 amino acids. CDR3 DNA only is kept here, 45 bases in frame from base 1. CDR1 and CDR2, per the germline V gene, are LGHNA and YSLEER. V loses 0 bases of germline sequence and J loses 6 bases, and the interval between the two ends is 13 bases.

The source material was CD4+ T cells sorted from blood, sampled at week 0. The chain joins TRBV4-3 to TRBJ2-3; the D gene assignment is ambiguous. The sequence was obtained from a human donor with alopecia areata. CDR3 region: CASSQDKTSGDTQYF. The sequence in DNA is TGCGCCAGCAGCCAAGATAAGACTTCCGGGGATACGCAGTATTTT.